This is a list of T cell receptor beta chains from one sample in a study of blood T cell repertoires in COVID-19. Profiling relied on immunoSEQ multiplex PCR, and the TCRdb table lists in-frame clones only, not all of them. This sample has approximately 400,000 clones; 88% occur once, and the top ten carry roughly 12%. Input material: peripheral blood. The source of these receptors is a woman between 45 and 65 years old with COVID-19, enrolled during active disease. CDR3s include the opening cysteine and the closing phenylalanine or tryptophan. D genes are given only for firm matches. The size of a clone is reported for some rows only, either as once, few or many, or as a class for expanded clones.

cdr3_aa: CASSLSGRTHYGYTF
cdr3_nt: TGTGCCAGCTCCCTTTCTGGGCGCACACACTATGGCTACACCTTC
clone_size: .
j_call: TRBJ1-2
d_call: .
v_call: TRBV19

cdr3_aa: CASPTSGDRTGELFF
cdr3_nt: TGTGCCAGCCCTACTTCAGGGGACCGCACCGGGGAGCTGTTTTTT
clone_size: .
j_call: TRBJ2-2
d_call: .
v_call: TRBV18

cdr3_aa: CATGRGDWDEQFF
cdr3_nt: TGCGCTACCGGGCGGGGGGATTGGGATGAGCAGTTCTTC
clone_size: .
j_call: TRBJ2-1
d_call: TRBD2
v_call: TRBV5-1

cdr3_aa: CASSLGPRAVNEKLFF
cdr3_nt: TGTGCCAGCAGCTTAGGTCCGAGGGCGGTCAATGAAAAACTGTTTTTT
clone_size: .
j_call: TRBJ1-4
d_call: .
v_call: TRBV5-6

cdr3_aa: CASSRSGLSSYEQYF
cdr3_nt: TGTGCCAGCAGTCGCAGCGGACTTAGCTCCTACGAGCAGTACTTC
clone_size: .
j_call: TRBJ2-7
d_call: .
v_call: TRBV6-5

cdr3_aa: CASSLGSVDTQYF
cdr3_nt: TGTGCCAGCAGTTTAGGGAGTGTGGATACGCAGTATTTT
clone_size: .
j_call: TRBJ2-3
d_call: .
v_call: TRBV12-3/TRBV12-4

cdr3_aa: CASSSTENTEAFF
cdr3_nt: TGTGCCAGCAGCTCAACTGAGAACACTGAAGCTTTCTTT
clone_size: .
j_call: TRBJ1-1
d_call: .
v_call: TRBV7-2

cdr3_aa: CASSLSYSYEQYF
cdr3_nt: TGTGCCAGCAGTTTATCGTATTCCTACGAGCAGTACTTC
clone_size: .
j_call: TRBJ2-7
d_call: .
v_call: TRBV12-3/TRBV12-4

cdr3_aa: CASSLESRSMNTEAFF
cdr3_nt: TGTGCCAGCAGCTTAGAGTCCCGATCTATGAACACTGAAGCTTTCTTT
clone_size: .
j_call: TRBJ1-1
d_call: .
v_call: TRBV7-2

cdr3_aa: CASSLTGTPTYEQYF
cdr3_nt: TGTGCCAGCAGTTTGACAGGGACCCCCACCTACGAGCAGTACTTC
clone_size: .
j_call: TRBJ2-7
d_call: TRBD1
v_call: TRBV27

cdr3_aa: CASSLGRAGSPLHF
cdr3_nt: TGTGCCAGTAGCCTTGGCCGTGCTGGTTCACCCCTCCACTTT
clone_size: .
j_call: TRBJ1-6
d_call: .
v_call: TRBV19

cdr3_aa: CASTDGGAGANVLTF
cdr3_nt: TGTGCCAGTACCGACGGGGGGGCTGGGGCCAACGTCCTGACTTTC
clone_size: once
j_call: TRBJ2-6
d_call: TRBD2
v_call: TRBV19

cdr3_aa: CASSFTRDSSYNSPLHF
cdr3_nt: TGTGCCAGCAGCTTTACCAGGGACAGCTCCTATAATTCACCCCTCCACTTT
clone_size: .
j_call: TRBJ1-6
d_call: TRBD1
v_call: TRBV7-2

cdr3_aa: CASSIPGQGSYEQYF
cdr3_nt: TGTGCCAGCAGTATCCCGGGACAGGGGTCCTACGAGCAGTACTTC
clone_size: .
j_call: TRBJ2-7
d_call: TRBD1
v_call: TRBV2

cdr3_aa: CASSSGTNQAKNIQYF
cdr3_nt: TGTGCCAGCAGTTCCGGGACAAACCAAGCCAAAAACATTCAGTACTTC
clone_size: once
j_call: TRBJ2-4
d_call: .
v_call: TRBV5-5

cdr3_aa: CASTRTLFGQPQHF
cdr3_nt: TGTGCCAGCACCCGGACACTTTTCGGTCAGCCCCAGCATTTT
clone_size: few
j_call: TRBJ1-5
d_call: .
v_call: TRBV6-5

cdr3_aa: CASSVGAGTGELQYF
cdr3_nt: TGTGCCAGCAGCGTAGGAGCCGGGACAGGGGAACTGCAGTACTTC
clone_size: once
j_call: TRBJ2-7
d_call: TRBD1
v_call: TRBV9

cdr3_aa: CAWSDIPGQGYGYTF
cdr3_nt: TGTGCCTGGAGTGACATACCGGGACAGGGCTATGGCTACACCTTC
clone_size: .
j_call: TRBJ1-2
d_call: TRBD1
v_call: TRBV30

cdr3_aa: CASGRTNGYTF
cdr3_nt: TGTGCCAGCGGGCGTACCAATGGCTACACCTTC
clone_size: once
j_call: TRBJ1-2
d_call: .
v_call: TRBV12-3/TRBV12-4

cdr3_aa: CASSEMGGRQPQHF
cdr3_nt: TGTGCCAGCAGTGAAATGGGGGGGCGTCAGCCCCAGCATTTT
clone_size: .
j_call: TRBJ1-5
d_call: .
v_call: TRBV6-1

cdr3_aa: CASSVSGGGSPLHF
cdr3_nt: TGCGCCAGCAGTGTGTCTGGGGGCGGTTCACCCCTCCACTTT
clone_size: once
j_call: TRBJ1-6
d_call: .
v_call: TRBV10-2

cdr3_aa: CASNMRGAGETFF
cdr3_nt: TGTGCCAGCAACATGCGGGGGGCCGGGGAGACGTTCTTC
clone_size: .
j_call: TRBJ2-1
d_call: TRBD2
v_call: TRBV9

cdr3_aa: CATGGDSNQPQHF
cdr3_nt: TGTGCCACCGGGGGGGATAGCAATCAGCCCCAGCATTTT
clone_size: .
j_call: TRBJ1-5
d_call: .
v_call: TRBV24-1

cdr3_aa: CASSLGLAYEQYF
cdr3_nt: TGTGCCAGCAGCTTAGGGCTAGCTTACGAGCAGTACTTC
clone_size: .
j_call: TRBJ2-7
d_call: .
v_call: TRBV7-8

cdr3_aa: CASSPRGGTGNTIYF
cdr3_nt: TGTGCCAGCAGCCCTCGGGGGGGAACTGGAAACACCATATATTTT
clone_size: .
j_call: TRBJ1-3
d_call: .
v_call: TRBV3-1/TRBV3-2

cdr3_aa: CASSPILTGDGYTF
cdr3_nt: TGTGCCAGCAGTCCGATTCTGACAGGGGATGGCTACACCTTC
clone_size: .
j_call: TRBJ1-2
d_call: TRBD1
v_call: TRBV2

cdr3_aa: CAIRALGTSGAGDEQYF
cdr3_nt: TGTGCCATCAGGGCCCTGGGGACTAGCGGGGCGGGTGACGAGCAGTACTTC
clone_size: .
j_call: TRBJ2-7
d_call: TRBD2
v_call: TRBV10-3

cdr3_aa: CASSSYRGRNSNQPQHF
cdr3_nt: TGTGCCAGCAGTTCTTATCGGGGGAGAAATAGCAATCAGCCCCAGCATTTT
clone_size: .
j_call: TRBJ1-5
d_call: .
v_call: TRBV28

cdr3_aa: CARRGHPLNEQYF
cdr3_nt: TGTGCCAGAAGGGGACACCCCCTCAACGAGCAGTACTTC
clone_size: .
j_call: TRBJ2-7
d_call: .
v_call: TRBV27

cdr3_aa: CASSLDRAGNTIYF
cdr3_nt: TGCGCCAGCAGCTTGGACAGGGCTGGAAACACCATATATTTT
clone_size: .
j_call: TRBJ1-3
d_call: .
v_call: TRBV5-1

cdr3_aa: CASTRTSGVSTDTQYF
cdr3_nt: TGTGCCAGCACCCGGACTAGCGGGGTAAGCACAGATACGCAGTATTTT
clone_size: .
j_call: TRBJ2-3
d_call: TRBD2
v_call: TRBV2

cdr3_aa: CASSRVQGAFTEAFF
cdr3_nt: TGCGCCAGCAGCCGCGTACAGGGGGCGTTCACTGAAGCTTTCTTT
clone_size: .
j_call: TRBJ1-1
d_call: TRBD1
v_call: TRBV5-1

cdr3_aa: CASRTDSGSYNEQFF
cdr3_nt: TGTGCCAGTCGAACCGACTCTGGCTCCTACAATGAGCAGTTCTTC
clone_size: .
j_call: TRBJ2-1
d_call: .
v_call: TRBV19

cdr3_aa: CASRYGGESYNEQFF
cdr3_nt: TGTGCCAGCAGATACGGGGGGGAGTCCTACAATGAGCAGTTCTTC
clone_size: .
j_call: TRBJ2-1
d_call: TRBD2
v_call: TRBV7-9

cdr3_aa: CASREGQGPSQYF
cdr3_nt: TGTGCCAGTAGGGAGGGACAGGGGCCTTCGCAGTATTTT
clone_size: .
j_call: TRBJ2-3
d_call: TRBD1
v_call: TRBV19

cdr3_aa: CASSWGQGYEQYF
cdr3_nt: TGTGCCAGTAGTTGGGGACAGGGGTACGAGCAGTACTTC
clone_size: .
j_call: TRBJ2-7
d_call: TRBD1
v_call: TRBV19

cdr3_aa: CASSIAHRVRPEAFF
cdr3_nt: TGTGCCAGTAGTATAGCTCACAGGGTAAGGCCTGAAGCTTTCTTT
clone_size: .
j_call: TRBJ1-1
d_call: .
v_call: TRBV19

cdr3_aa: CASSTYRYEQYF
cdr3_nt: TGTGCCAGCAGCACCTACCGTTACGAGCAGTACTTC
clone_size: .
j_call: TRBJ2-7
d_call: .
v_call: TRBV21-1

cdr3_aa: CATSDTGTGGDYEQYF
cdr3_nt: TGTGCCACCAGTGACACAGGGACAGGAGGAGACTACGAGCAGTACTTC
clone_size: .
j_call: TRBJ2-7
d_call: TRBD1
v_call: TRBV24-1

cdr3_aa: CASSLGRGNYEQYF
cdr3_nt: TGTGCCAGCAGCTTGGGCAGGGGAAATTACGAGCAGTACTTC
clone_size: .
j_call: TRBJ2-7
d_call: .
v_call: TRBV5-6

cdr3_aa: CASKIGGGNSYEQYF
cdr3_nt: TGCGCCAGCAAAATAGGAGGAGGGAACTCCTACGAGCAGTACTTC
clone_size: .
j_call: TRBJ2-7
d_call: .
v_call: TRBV5-1

cdr3_aa: CASTVDGDGYTF
cdr3_nt: TGTGCCAGCACCGTCGACGGGGATGGCTACACCTTC
clone_size: .
j_call: TRBJ1-2
d_call: .
v_call: TRBV9

cdr3_aa: CATSRNRGSDYEQYF
cdr3_nt: TGTGCCACCAGCAGGAACCGGGGTTCTGACTACGAGCAGTACTTC
clone_size: .
j_call: TRBJ2-7
d_call: .
v_call: TRBV15

cdr3_aa: CASSWGGETQYF
cdr3_nt: TGTGCCAGCAGTTGGGGGGGGGAGACCCAGTACTTC
clone_size: .
j_call: TRBJ2-5
d_call: TRBD2
v_call: TRBV6-2/TRBV6-3

cdr3_aa: CASTSGQGPGNEQYF
cdr3_nt: TGTGCCAGCACATCCGGACAGGGCCCAGGCAACGAGCAGTACTTC
clone_size: .
j_call: TRBJ2-7
d_call: TRBD1
v_call: TRBV7-9

cdr3_aa: CASSVLDKSYEQYF
cdr3_nt: TGTGCCAGCAGTGTACTGGACAAATCCTACGAGCAGTACTTC
clone_size: once
j_call: TRBJ2-7
d_call: .
v_call: TRBV11-2

cdr3_aa: CASSIGQAQAFF
cdr3_nt: TGTGCCAGCAGCATTGGGCAGGCCCAAGCTTTCTTT
clone_size: .
j_call: TRBJ1-1
d_call: .
v_call: TRBV5-6

cdr3_aa: CASNPRSVGLRAFF
cdr3_nt: TGTGCCAGCAATCCGAGGAGCGTGGGACTTCGAGCTTTCTTT
clone_size: .
j_call: TRBJ1-1
d_call: .
v_call: TRBV2

cdr3_aa: CASSVGGTVNTEAFF
cdr3_nt: TGTGCCAGCAGCGTAGGAGGGACAGTGAACACTGAAGCTTTCTTT
clone_size: .
j_call: TRBJ1-1
d_call: TRBD1
v_call: TRBV9

cdr3_aa: CSALDRGTTEAFF
cdr3_nt: TGCAGCGCTCTGGACAGGGGGACCACTGAAGCTTTCTTT
clone_size: .
j_call: TRBJ1-1
d_call: TRBD1
v_call: TRBV29-1

cdr3_aa: CASSLTTGTPENGDTQYF
cdr3_nt: TGTGCCAGCAGCTTAACGACCGGGACACCGGAGAATGGGGATACGCAGTATTTT
clone_size: .
j_call: TRBJ2-3
d_call: .
v_call: TRBV7-3

cdr3_aa: CASNTPSTEAFF
cdr3_nt: TGTGCCAGCAACACACCCTCCACTGAAGCTTTCTTT
clone_size: .
j_call: TRBJ1-1
d_call: .
v_call: TRBV6-6